Listed below are T cell receptor beta chains from one sample, sequenced in a study of human T cells and chemical hapten exposure. TCRdb analysed the RACE reads with MiXCR anew, one entry per CDR3 protein. This sample has under 85,000 distinct CDR3 sequences; around a tenth occur once, and the top ten carry approximately 7%. Specimen: whole blood, collected in connection with sensitization to the hapten diphenylcyclopropenone (DPC). The source is a woman aged 45-59 years with alopecia areata. Some clones in this sample may be carry-over from other donors' samples. CDR3s include the opening cysteine and the closing phenylalanine or tryptophan. The order of the fields is V gene, J gene, D gene, CDR3 protein. A D gene is named only where the DNA matches it firmly.

TRBV20-1	TRBJ2-3	.	CSASFPDTQYF
TRBV2	TRBJ1-4	.	CASRGPNEKLFF
TRBV16	TRBJ2-1	.	CASSLQKEGIEQFF
TRBV29-1	TRBJ2-7	.	CSVESQYEQYF
TRBV5-1	TRBJ2-3	TRBD2	CASSPRLEGSGLDTQYF
TRBV5-4	TRBJ1-1	.	CASSLMVGDRSSFF
TRBV2	TRBJ1-5	TRBD1	CASSSTGTGGGQPQHF
TRBV5-4	TRBJ2-5	TRBD2	CASSSGTNQETQYF
TRBV3-1	TRBJ1-1	.	CASKDGLNTEAFF
TRBV10-3	TRBJ2-1	.	CAISESDSSYNEQFF
TRBV15	TRBJ2-1	.	CATSPTPGRSYNEQFF
TRBV20-1	TRBJ2-1	TRBD2	CSAPPAGGRNEQFF
TRBV25-1	TRBJ2-3	TRBD2	CASSERGGRAPPLSDTQYF
TRBV7-9	TRBJ1-2	.	CASSLGFGISQGGYTF
TRBV12-3/TRBV12-4	TRBJ1-1	TRBD1	CASSPRGGSTEAFF
TRBV7-9	TRBJ2-7	TRBD2	CASSLGVPSGSHTYEQYF
TRBV20-1	TRBJ2-7	.	CSAGAWTNSYEQYF
TRBV7-2	TRBJ1-5	.	CASQDSYNQPQHF
TRBV6-5	TRBJ1-1	.	CASSTNYMNTEAFF
TRBV5-1	TRBJ1-3	.	CASSLGELSGNTIYF
TRBV11-2	TRBJ2-7	.	CASSPTGVLGSYEQYF
TRBV28	TRBJ1-6	.	CASSISGYVSPLHF
TRBV6-1	TRBJ2-7	.	CASRVVAYEQYF
TRBV7-6	TRBJ2-2	.	CASSFLGLNRVGTGELFF
TRBV9	TRBJ1-2	.	CASSPRNRQGGYTF
TRBV19	TRBJ2-1	.	CASSISRAIEQFF
TRBV11-1	TRBJ2-1	.	CASPLNEQFF